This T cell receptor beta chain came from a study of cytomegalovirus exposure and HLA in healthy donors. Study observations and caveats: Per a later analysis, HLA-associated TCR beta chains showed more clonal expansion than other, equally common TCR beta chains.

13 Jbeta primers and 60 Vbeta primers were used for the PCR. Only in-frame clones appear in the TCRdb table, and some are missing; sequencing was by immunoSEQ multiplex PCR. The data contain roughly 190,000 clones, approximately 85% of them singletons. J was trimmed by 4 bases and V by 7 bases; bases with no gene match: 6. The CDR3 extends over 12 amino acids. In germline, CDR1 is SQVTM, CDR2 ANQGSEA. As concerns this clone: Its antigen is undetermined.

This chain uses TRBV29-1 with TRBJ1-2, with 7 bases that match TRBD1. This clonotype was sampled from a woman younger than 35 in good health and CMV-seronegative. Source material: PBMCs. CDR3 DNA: TGCAGCGCCTTGACAGGGCTCTATGGCTACACCTTC. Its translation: CSALTGLYGYTF.